This T cell receptor beta chain was sequenced in a study of cytomegalovirus exposure and HLA in healthy donors. A few counts support this clone. The antigen is unknown. Trimming took 6 bases from V and 7 from J; bases not matched to a gene: 10. The length of the CDR3 is 16 residues. Germline V gives CDR1 MDHEN, CDR2 SYDVKM. Study-level points and caveats: In a later analysis, V- and J-gene trimming of beta chains associated with a DCLRE1C missense variant, replicated independently. Productive status was seen about 90% or about 30% of the time for most TCR beta V segments in an earlier analysis. Presence/absence analyses assumed roughly uniform sequencing depth across donors, which may not hold.

PCR primers comprised 60 Vbeta and 13 Jbeta primers. TCRdb's table, derived via immunoSEQ multiplex PCR, lists solely in-frame clones and lacks some. The sample carries 150,000 to 200,000 clones, roughly 84% recorded once. The J gene is TRBJ2-1, the V gene TRBV28, with 12 nucleotides matching TRBD2. The sequenced sample consisted of PBMCs. This receptor was taken from a boy between 10 and 17 years old in good health and CMV-seronegative. The CDR3 loop reads CASRPQLAGGWNEQFF. The CDR3 DNA sequence: TGTGCCAGCAGGCCTCAGCTAGCGGGAGGGTGGAATGAGCAGTTCTTC.